This entry features one T cell receptor (beta chain) sequence. The record originates from a study of blood T cell repertoires in COVID-19. Sequencing used immunoSEQ multiplex PCR; TCRdb keeps in-frame clones, though not all of them. The data show around 160,000 clones, about 85% seen once. This CDR3 is built from 15 residues. V dropped 0 bases and J dropped 3; count of bases not matched to a gene: 2. CDR1 SGHTA and CDR2 FQGNSA come from the germline V gene. Sequencing used peripheral blood. The V and J genes are TRBV7-2 and TRBJ1-5, with TRBD1 matching over 7 bases. The receptor was derived from a human donor in a cohort sampled during active COVID-19. The CDR3 DNA reads as TGTGCCAGCAGCTTAGCAGGGGGCGTCAATCAGCCCCAGCATTTT. Translating gives CASSLAGGVNQPQHF.